One sample yielded the 32 T cell receptor beta chains listed below, sequenced in a study of beta chain features in type 1 diabetes (dated by TCRdb to the late 2010s). Library preparation used the immunoSEQ multiplex PCR assay. All of the isolated RNA was reverse transcribed with the High Capacity cDNA Reverse Transcription Kit, so expressed TCRB transcripts were sequenced. As stored in TCRdb, this immuneACCESS dataset retains in-frame rearrangements with V and J assigned. A fraction of the clones does not appear; measured against another copy, unresolved V genes explain less than half of the discrepancy, and the remainder lacks a known reason. The sample contains about 150,000 clones, 8.1% of them found a single time. The top ten constitute 0.65% of the sample. The sequenced sample consisted of central memory CD4+ T cells from blood. Receptors were obtained from a man younger than 35 in good health.

The gene calls are TRBV2 and TRBJ1-4; TRBD1 aligns across 7 bases. Germline CDR1 and CDR2: SNHLY and FYNNEI. The junction had 11 bases not matched to a gene; V was cut back by 5 bases and J by 8 bases. The CDR3 loop spans 15 amino acids. CDR3 amino acids: CASSQSGTEWEKLFF. The CDR3 DNA sequence: TGTGCCAGCAGTCAGTCCGGGACAGAGTGGGAAAAACTGTTTTTT.

Many counts were recorded for this clone. The CDR3 DNA follows: TGTGCCAGCAGCACGAACATGAACACTGAAGCTTTCTTT. Translation: CASSTNMNTEAFF. This chain joins TRBV7-9 and TRBJ1-1; no clear D. V was pared by 5 bases and J by 0 bases, with 7 bases between. The CDR3 is 13 amino acids. Germline V gene data show CDR1 as SEHNR and CDR2 as FQNEAQ (reference sequence). The full variable domain, with the rest looked up from reference TRBV7-9 and TRBJ1-1, is DTGVSQNPRHKITKRGQNVTFRCDPISEHNRLYWYRQTLGQGPEFLTYFQNEAQLEKSRLLSDRFSAERPKGSFSTLEIQRTEQGDSAMYLCASSTNMNTEAFFGQGTRLTVV.

The J gene is TRBJ2-7, the V gene TRBV11-2, with D tentatively TRBD2 (6 bases). The V end lost 4 bases, the J end lost 0 bases, and 7 bases lay between the germline ends. Germline CDR1 is SGHAT and CDR2 is FQNNGV. This CDR3 comprises 13 residues. The CDR3 DNA is TGTGCCAGCAGCTCGGACTACTCCTACGAGCAGTACTTC. This codes for CASSSDYSYEQYF.

The V and J genes are TRBV18 and TRBJ1-4, with a weak D call TRBD1 (6 bases). Per the germline V gene, CDR1 is KGHSH and CDR2 is LQKENI. CDR3 length: 14 amino acids. Trimming left V 4 bases short and J 1 base short, with 7 bases between. In DNA form, the CDR3 reads TGTGCCAGCTCACGGGACAAAACTAATGAAAAACTGTTTTTT. Translated, it gives CASSRDKTNEKLFF.

The chain links TRBV13 to TRBJ2-1, with 8 bases aligning to TRBD2. This CDR3 spans 17 amino acids. With V trimmed by 2 bases and J by 4 bases, 10 bases remained unmatched. CDR1 is PRHDT and CDR2 is FYEKMQ in the germline V gene (reference sequence). CDR3 coding DNA: TGTGCCAGCAGCTTAAATACGGGGGGGGCCGGGTACAATGAGCAGTTCTTC. Amino acids: CASSLNTGGAGYNEQFF.

This clone was detected only a few times. The V gene is TRBV4-2, the J gene TRBJ2-1, with 14 nucleotides matching TRBD2. The CDR3 is 16 amino acids. V was pared by 4 bases and J by 8 bases, with 7 bases of the junction left unmatched. CDR1 and CDR2 from the germline V gene are LGHNA and YNFKEQ. CDR3 DNA sequence: TGTGCCAGCAGCCCAGGGACTAGCGGGGGTTTCGATGAGCAGTTCTTC. Encoded protein: CASSPGTSGGFDEQFF.

The J gene is TRBJ2-1, the V gene TRBV7-8; TRBD1 agrees at 7 bases. The CDR3 covers 12 residues. V was pared by 5 bases and J by 7 bases, with 2 bases of the junction left unmatched. Germline CDR1 reads SGHVS; CDR2 reads FQNEAQ. CDR3 in DNA: TGTGCCAGCAGCGTACAGGGGAATGAGCAGTTCTTC. Translating it yields CASSVQGNEQFF.

This clone was observed a handful of times. This sequence joins TRBV2 and TRBJ2-2; TRBD1 aligns across 9 bases. The ends lost 6 bases at V and 4 bases at J; junction bases unmatched: 9. Germline V gene lookup returns CDR1 SNHLY and CDR2 FYNNEI. The CDR3 has 16 amino acids. CDR3 in amino acids: CASRIQGAVSTGELFF. Written as DNA, the CDR3 is TGTGCCAGCAGGATACAGGGGGCGGTGAGCACCGGGGAGCTGTTTTTT.

This sequence joins TRBV18 and TRBJ2-1; TRBD2 matches 14 bases. The CDR3 extends over 15 amino acids. Trimming took 5 bases from V and 6 from J; bases not matched to a gene: 3. Germline CDR1 KGHSH, CDR2 LQKENI. CDR3 in amino acids: CASSAGTSGSNEQFF. The CDR3 region has the DNA TGTGCCAGCTCAGCCGGGACTAGCGGGAGCAATGAGCAGTTCTTC. The complete variable domain, with remaining parts taken from reference TRBV18 and TRBJ2-1, reads NAGVMQNPRHLVRRRGQEARLRCSPMKGHSHVYWYRQLPEEGLKFMVYLQKENIIDESGMPKERFSAEFPKEGPSILRIQQVVRGDSAAYFCASSAGTSGSNEQFFGPGTRLTVL.

The genes are TRBV7-8 and TRBJ2-7; 10 bases are shared with TRBD2. J lost 2 bases, V lost 5 bases, and 12 bases had no gene match. Germline lookup yields CDR1 SGHVS and CDR2 FQNEAQ. The CDR3 runs to 17 residues. DNA of the CDR3: TGTGCCAGCAGCCGCCGACTTTCTAGCGGGAGTCCCTACGAGCAGTACTTC. Translated: CASSRRLSSGSPYEQYF.

This clone has a handful of counts. Within the sample, other DNA sequences also encode this same CDR3. The rearrangement joins TRBV2 to TRBJ1-5; 10 bases fit TRBD1. The CDR3 totals 13 residues. Germline trimming cut 6 bases from V and 7 bases from J; bases unmatched to any gene: 3. The germline gives CDR1 SNHLY, CDR2 FYNNEI. CDR3 sequence reads: CASRGQGNQPQHF. CDR3 in DNA: TGTGCCAGCAGGGGACAGGGGAACCAGCCCCAGCATTTT. The variable domain in full, completed from reference TRBV2 and TRBJ1-5, reads EPEVTQTPSHQVTQMGQEVILRCVPISNHLYFYWYRQILGQKVEFLVSFYNNEISEKSEIFDDQFSVERPDGSNFTLKIRSTKLEDSAMYFCASRGQGNQPQHFGDGTRLSIL.

This clone was seen more than once but under ten times. This chain links TRBV4-2 with TRBJ1-2; 7 bases line up with TRBD1. V dropped 5 bases and J dropped 1; count of bases not matched to a gene: 10. CDR3 length: 16 amino acids. The germline gives CDR1 LGHNA, CDR2 YNFKEQ. CDR3 nucleotides: TGTGCCAGCAGCTCTGGACAGGCGATTCGTAACTATGGCTACACCTTC. Translating it yields CASSSGQAIRNYGYTF.

The chain has TRBV19 and TRBJ2-2; TRBD1 is a possible D gene (6 bases). V lost 3 bases and J lost 3, with 14 bases in between. The CDR3 has 16 amino acids. Looked up from germline, CDR1 is LNHDA and CDR2 is SQIVND (reference sequence). The DNA of the CDR3 is TGTGCCAGTAGTATCCGAGGGGGTGGTTACACCGGGGAGCTGTTTTTT. Its protein is CASSIRGGGYTGELFF.

The chain joins TRBV11-2 to TRBJ2-7; 9 nucleotides agree with TRBD2. With V trimmed by 5 bases and J by 6 bases, 5 bases remained unmatched. Looked up from germline, CDR1 is SGHAT and CDR2 is FQNNGV. CDR3 length: 13 residues. The CDR3 protein is CASSLGLAREQYF. The CDR3 DNA reads as TGTGCCAGCAGCCTCGGACTAGCGCGCGAGCAGTACTTC.

The chain uses TRBV11-2 and TRBJ2-2; D is possibly TRBD1 (5 bases). In germline, CDR1 is SGHAT, CDR2 FQNNGV. The CDR3 extends over 14 amino acids. The V end was cut by 2 bases, the J end by 4 bases, with 8 bases between. This chain's CDR3 is CASSLNRGTGELFF. CDR3 DNA sequence: TGTGCCAGCAGCTTAAATAGGGGCACCGGGGAGCTGTTTTTT. Combining the CDR3 with reference TRBV11-2 and TRBJ2-2 gives the whole variable domain EAGVAQSPRYKIIEKRQSVAFWCNPISGHATLYWYQQILGQGPKLLIQFQNNGVVDDSQLPKDRFSAERLKGVDSTLKIQPAKLEDSAVYLCASSLNRGTGELFFGEGSRLTVL.

The CDR3 region is CASSSTGREQFF. In nucleotides, the CDR3 is TGTGCCAGCAGCTCCACAGGACGTGAGCAGTTCTTC. V gene TRBV7-9 combines with J gene TRBJ2-1, with a weak D call TRBD1 (5 bases). The CDR3 length is 12 residues. V was pared by 4 bases and J by 9 bases, with 10 bases between. Per germline, CDR1 SEHNR and CDR2 FQNEAQ (reference sequence).

Only a few counts were recorded for this clone. The chain recombines TRBV18 with TRBJ2-5; TRBD1 agrees at 8 bases. V shed 5 bases, J shed 5 bases, and the junction held 13 bases outside the gene matches. CDR3 length: 16 residues. The V gene's germline CDR1 is KGHSH and CDR2 LQKENI. In DNA form, the CDR3 reads TGTGCCAGCTCAGGAGGGGTACGGACAGGGAAGGAGACCCAGTACTTC. It encodes CASSGGVRTGKETQYF.

This clone was detected only a few times. J is TRBJ1-6 and V is TRBV2; 7 bases align to TRBD1. With 4 bases clipped from V and 7 bases from J, the junction kept 7 bases outside the gene matches. Germline V CDR1 and CDR2: SNHLY, FYNNEI. The CDR3 length is 15 residues. This CDR3 is CASSATGVGNSPLHF. CDR3 in DNA: TGTGCCAGCAGTGCCACAGGGGTCGGCAATTCACCCCTCCACTTT.

This clone was observed at least ten times. The junction departs from the called germline gene at one end, perhaps through a read error. The chain couples TRBV7-9 to TRBJ2-4; TRBD1 agrees at 10 bases. This CDR3 region has 12 residues. In germline, CDR1 is SEHNR, CDR2 FQNEAQ (reference sequence). The CDR3 loop reads CASSLERGQGFF. CDR3 in DNA: TGTGCCAGCAGCTTAGAACGGGGACAGGGGTTCTTC.

The DNA of the CDR3 is TGTGCCAGCAGTTACGGGGAGCCCAGCACAGATACGCAGTATTTT. This gives the protein CASSYGEPSTDTQYF. The V and J genes are TRBV6-5 and TRBJ2-3; TRBD2 might be the D (5 bases). V lost 2 bases and J 0 bases, leaving 9 bases between the germline ends. Per the germline V gene, CDR1 is MNHEY and CDR2 is SVGAGI. This CDR3 has 15 residues.

The V call is TRBV11-1, the J call TRBJ2-5; TRBD2 aligns across 9 bases. CDR1 and CDR2 (germline): SGHAT, FQDESV (reference sequence). Losses at the gene ends were 1 base for V and 2 bases for J; bases not matched to a gene: 8. This CDR3 spans 17 amino acids. CDR3 DNA: TGTGCCAGCAGCTTAGGTCGTCAACTAGCGGGTCAAGAGACCCAGTACTTC. Translation gives CASSLGRQLAGQETQYF.

This clone was counted only a few times. V gene TRBV5-4 combines with J gene TRBJ2-2; 7 bases are a match to TRBD2. The CDR3 loop spans 14 amino acids. Germline trimming cut 4 bases from V and 5 bases from J; bases unmatched to any gene: 5. Germline V CDR1 and CDR2: SGHNT, YYREEE (reference sequence). The CDR3 reads CASSLAGVTGELFF. The CDR3 nucleotides read TGTGCCAGCAGCCTCGCGGGGGTTACCGGGGAGCTGTTTTTT.

This clone was seen more than once but under ten times. The CDR3, as DNA: TGTGCCAGCAGTGCCCAACGGGGAGATACGCAGTATTTT. This gives the protein CASSAQRGDTQYF. The chain recombines TRBV6-4 with TRBJ2-3, with a weak D call TRBD2 (5 bases). Germline CDR1 and CDR2: MRHNA and SNTAGT. Trimming took 4 bases from V and 5 from J, leaving 10 bases between them. This CDR3 region has 13 residues.

This clone was detected only a few times. The J gene is TRBJ2-1, the V gene TRBV5-4; TRBD1 agrees at 7 bases. The CDR3 loop spans 15 amino acids. The V and J ends lost 1 base and 7 bases, in that order; junction bases with no gene match: 8. CDR1 is SGHNT and CDR2 is YYREEE in the germline V gene (reference sequence). The CDR3 bases are TGTGCCAGCAGCTTGAGGCAGGGGGTGCGTAATGAGCAGTTCTTC. Translated: CASSLRQGVRNEQFF.

The chain combines TRBV25-1 with TRBJ2-3; 10 bases map to TRBD2. J gave up 4 bases and V 6 bases, and 7 bases lay outside the gene matches. The CDR3 contains 15 residues. From germline, CDR1 is MGHDK and CDR2 SYGVNS. Written as DNA, the CDR3 is TGTGCCAGCAGATCAAAGCGGGAGGGGGCAGATACGCAGTATTTT. Translation gives CASRSKREGADTQYF.

V is TRBV7-2 and J is TRBJ2-5; D is perhaps TRBD1 (5 bases). The germline V gene encodes CDR1 SGHTA and CDR2 FQGNSA. The CDR3 is 16 residues long. Trimming removed 4 bases at V and 11 bases at J, with 26 bases between. CDR3 residues: CASSSQVGRTEEQQYF. CDR3 nucleotide sequence: TGTGCCAGCAGCTCACAGGTGGGCAGAACCGAAGAACAACAGTACTTC.

As DNA, the CDR3 is TGTGCCAGTACCAAGGAGGGGACAGGGAACGAGCAGTACTTC. Residues: CASTKEGTGNEQYF. J is TRBJ2-7 and V is TRBV19; 9 bases match TRBD1. This CDR3 spans 14 amino acids. Germline V gene sequence: CDR1 LNHDA, CDR2 SQIVND (reference sequence). The V and J ends lost 7 bases and 5 bases, in that order; junction bases with no gene match: 9.

The chain employs TRBV28 and TRBJ1-1, with a tentative D call TRBD1 (6 bases). The CDR3 totals 18 residues. V lost 6 bases and J 0 bases, leaving 23 bases between the germline ends. Germline loops: CDR1 MDHEN, CDR2 SYDVKM. The CDR3 reads CASRGRDQYRDMNTEAFF. As DNA, the CDR3 is TGTGCCAGCAGGGGCAGAGATCAGTACAGGGACATGAACACTGAAGCTTTCTTT.

The genes are TRBV27 and TRBJ1-5; D not certain. The ends were cut back, 8 bases at V and 4 bases at J, with 12 bases in the middle. The CDR3 consists of 13 residues. Germline V gene data show CDR1 as MNHEY and CDR2 as SMNVEV (reference sequence). The CDR3 DNA is TGTGCCAGCGGAGGATTATTTAATCAGCCCCAGCATTTT. Its protein is CASGGLFNQPQHF.

This clone has only a few counts. V and J are TRBV10-3 and TRBJ1-1; possible D gene TRBD1, 6 bases. Germline CDR1 is ENHRY and CDR2 is SYGVKD. The V and J ends lost 11 bases and 0 bases respectively, with 16 bases between them. This CDR3 contains 14 residues. DNA for the CDR3: TGTGCCGTAAGTTGGGACAATATGAACACTGAAGCTTTCTTT. Translated, it gives CAVSWDNMNTEAFF.

The chain carries TRBV18 and TRBJ2-7; D not resolved. Germline V gene data show CDR1 as KGHSH and CDR2 as LQKENI. V was cut by 3 bases and J by 0 bases, with 9 bases left in between. CDR3 length: 14 amino acids. The CDR3 nucleotides read TGTGCCAGCTCACCTAGTTCGGGCTCCTACGAGCAGTACTTC. Residues: CASSPSSGSYEQYF. Based on the CDR3 plus reference TRBV18 and TRBJ2-7, the full variable domain is NAGVMQNPRHLVRRRGQEARLRCSPMKGHSHVYWYRQLPEEGLKFMVYLQKENIIDESGMPKERFSAEFPKEGPSILRIQQVVRGDSAAYFCASSPSSGSYEQYFGPGTRLTVT.

The J gene is TRBJ2-5, the V gene TRBV9; TRBD1 matches at 10 bases. The CDR3 spans 15 residues. The V gene end was trimmed by 4 bases and the J gene end by 5 bases; junction bases not matched to a gene: 8. Per germline, CDR1 SGDLS and CDR2 YYNGEE. The CDR3 region has the DNA TGTGCCAGCAGCCCCGGGACAGGGGAGTGGGAGACCCAGTACTTC. Its protein product is CASSPGTGEWETQYF.